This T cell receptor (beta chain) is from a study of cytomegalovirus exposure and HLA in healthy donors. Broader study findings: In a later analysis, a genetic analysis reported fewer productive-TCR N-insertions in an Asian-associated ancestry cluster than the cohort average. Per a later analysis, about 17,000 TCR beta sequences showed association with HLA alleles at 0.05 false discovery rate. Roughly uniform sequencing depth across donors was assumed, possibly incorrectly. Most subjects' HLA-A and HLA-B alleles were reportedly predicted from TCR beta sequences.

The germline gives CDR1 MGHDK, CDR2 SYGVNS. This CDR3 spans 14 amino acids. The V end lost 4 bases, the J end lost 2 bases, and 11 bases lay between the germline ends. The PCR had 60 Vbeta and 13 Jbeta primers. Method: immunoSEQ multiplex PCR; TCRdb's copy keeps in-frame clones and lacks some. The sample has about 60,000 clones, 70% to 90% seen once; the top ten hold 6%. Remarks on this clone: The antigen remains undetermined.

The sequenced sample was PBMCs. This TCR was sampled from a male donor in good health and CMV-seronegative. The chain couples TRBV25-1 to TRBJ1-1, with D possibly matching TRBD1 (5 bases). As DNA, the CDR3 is TGTGCCAGCAGTGGACAGTCAGCCAACACTGAAGCTTTCTTT. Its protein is CASSGQSANTEAFF.